A selection of T cell receptor beta chains follows, all from one sample in a study of graft-versus-host responses after intestinal transplantation. Their recognized antigens are unknown. Sequencing was performed with immunoSEQ multiplex PCR; in TCRdb, only in-frame clones are kept and a portion is missing. This sample carries roughly 100,000 clones, roughly 93% of them seen once, and the ten largest clones take more than 0.9%. The material sequenced was unstimulated CD8+ T cells sorted from spleen or lymph node cells, taken before intestinal transplant. Receptors were obtained from a human donor who received an intestinal transplant. Both conserved end residues are part of each CDR3. The D gene is left open where the match is weak. A clone size is listed for some rows: how often the clone was seen (once, few, many), or a class if it is expanded.

TRBV27,-,TRBJ2-7,TRBD1,CASSYQFRDSSYEQYF,TGTGCCAGCAGTTATCAATTTAGGGACAGCTCCTACGAGCAGTACTTC
TRBV11-2,-,TRBJ2-1,TRBD2,CASSHGLAGVDEQFF,TGTGCCAGCAGCCACGGACTAGCGGGGGTCGATGAGCAGTTCTTC
TRBV11-2,-,TRBJ1-1,-,CASSLDRAGLGDTEAFF,TGTGCCAGCAGCTTAGATCGGGCAGGGTTAGGGGACACTGAAGCTTTCTTT
TRBV6-1,-,TRBJ1-5,-,CASSEGVGAQHF,TGTGCCAGCAGTGAAGGGGTTGGGGCCCAGCATTTT
TRBV4-1,-,TRBJ2-7,-,CASSRNTGEAYEQYF,TGCGCCAGCAGCCGAAACACAGGGGAGGCCTACGAGCAGTACTTC
TRBV6-6,-,TRBJ2-7,-,CASSYYREGYEQYF,TGTGCCAGCAGTTACTACAGGGAAGGCTACGAGCAGTACTTC
TRBV5-6,-,TRBJ2-3,-,CASSFSGKDHTDTQYF,TGTGCCAGCAGCTTTTCGGGGAAAGACCACACAGATACGCAGTATTTT
TRBV30,-,TRBJ1-3,-,CAWTAGSGNTIYF,TGTGCCTGGACAGCCGGCTCCGGAAACACCATATATTTT
TRBV6-1,-,TRBJ1-2,-,CASSEARENYGYTF,TGTGCCAGCAGTGAAGCGAGAGAGAACTATGGCTACACCTTC
TRBV5-5,-,TRBJ2-3,-,CASHRAGATDTQYF,TGTGCCAGCCACCGGGCTGGGGCTACAGATACGCAGTATTTT
TRBV9,-,TRBJ1-1,TRBD1,CASSVRQGEATEAFF,TGTGCCAGCAGCGTTAGACAGGGGGAGGCCACTGAAGCTTTCTTT
TRBV27,-,TRBJ1-2,-,CASSLTGQSLEYGYTF,TGTGCCAGCAGTTTAACTGGCCAGTCATTAGAGTATGGCTACACCTTC
TRBV5-1,-,TRBJ2-7,TRBD1,CASSLVNDRVYEQYF,TGCGCCAGCAGCTTGGTTAACGACAGGGTCTACGAGCAGTACTTC
TRBV5-6,-,TRBJ2-5,-,CASTAWGETQYF,TGTGCCAGTACCGCGTGGGGAGAGACCCAATACTTC
TRBV4-1,-,TRBJ1-4,-,CASSQEGGGEKLFF,TGCGCCAGCAGCCAAGAGGGGGGAGGTGAAAAACTGTTTTTT
TRBV15,-,TRBJ2-5,-,CATSRGGGTETQYF,TGTGCCACCAGCAGGGGCGGAGGGACGGAGACCCAGTACTTC
TRBV13,-,TRBJ1-3,-,CASSQGNTIYF,TGTGCCAGCAGCCAAGGAAACACCATATATTTT
TRBV5-1,-,TRBJ1-2,-,CASSLGGMEGYTF,TGCGCCAGCAGCTTGGGAGGGATGGAGGGCTACACCTTC
TRBV19,once,TRBJ2-5,-,CASSFDSQETQYF,TGTGCCAGTAGTTTTGATAGCCAAGAGACCCAGTACTTC
TRBV15,-,TRBJ2-2,TRBD1,CATSRDRTGHLWELFF,TGTGCCACCAGCAGAGATAGGACAGGACACCTGTGGGAGCTGTTTTTT
TRBV27,-,TRBJ2-3,TRBD2,CASSPLAGHQGDTQYF,TGTGCCAGCAGTCCCCTAGCGGGCCATCAGGGAGATACGCAGTATTTT
TRBV11-2,-,TRBJ2-7,TRBD2,CASSLGSGGAFYEQYF,TGTGCCAGCAGCTTAGGTAGCGGGGGGGCCTTCTACGAGCAGTACTTC
TRBV7-9,-,TRBJ2-1,-,CASSLGRGPNEQFF,TGTGCCAGCAGCTTAGGGCGGGGCCCCAATGAGCAGTTCTTC
TRBV7-9,-,TRBJ2-7,TRBD1,CASSSSRDRTYEQYF,TGTGCCAGCAGTTCTAGCCGGGACAGGACCTACGAGCAGTACTTC
TRBV15,-,TRBJ2-3,-,CATSGTSNPDTQYF,TGTGCCACCTCCGGGACATCTAATCCAGATACGCAGTATTTT
TRBV27,-,TRBJ2-7,-,CASSALGGRGNEQYF,TGTGCCAGCAGTGCCCTTGGGGGCAGGGGCAACGAGCAGTACTTC
TRBV6-5,-,TRBJ2-3,-,CASSLTGMGTDTQYF,TGTGCCAGCAGCCTTACAGGGATGGGCACAGATACGCAGTATTTT
TRBV10-1,-,TRBJ2-7,-,CASSDREVGQYF,TGCGCCAGCTCCGACAGGGAGGTTGGGCAGTACTTC
TRBV6-5,-,TRBJ2-2,-,CASSAWMHTGKLFF,TGTGCCAGCAGTGCCTGGATGCACACCGGGAAGCTGTTTTTT
TRBV11-2,once,TRBJ2-5,-,CASSHRVYWSVPYQETQYF,TGTGCCAGCAGCCACAGGGTTTACTGGTCGGTCCCGTACCAAGAGACCCAGTACTTC
TRBV29-1,-,TRBJ1-2,TRBD1,CSDPGQHYGYTF,TGCAGCGACCCGGGACAGCACTATGGCTACACCTTC
TRBV27,-,TRBJ1-1,-,CASSPDTITLGAFF,TGTGCCAGCAGTCCGGACACGATCACCCTGGGAGCTTTCTTT
TRBV25-1,-,TRBJ2-1,TRBD2,CASSALAGSDHNEQFF,TGTGCCAGCAGTGCCCTAGCGGGGTCCGACCACAATGAGCAGTTCTTC
TRBV19,-,TRBJ2-7,TRBD1,CASSASGTGQTYEQYF,TGTGCCAGTAGTGCATCCGGGACAGGGCAAACCTACGAGCAGTACTTC
TRBV29-1,-,TRBJ2-5,TRBD2,CSVEFGFSGGKETQYF,TGCAGCGTTGAGTTCGGGTTCAGCGGGGGAAAAGAGACCCAGTACTTC
TRBV6-5,-,TRBJ2-3,-,CASCSTRAGTDTQYF,TGTGCCAGCTGTTCCACGAGGGCTGGCACAGATACGCAGTATTTT
TRBV6-1,-,TRBJ1-1,-,CASGEISYTEAFF,TGTGCCAGCGGTGAAATTAGTTACACTGAAGCTTTCTTT
TRBV7-6,-,TRBJ2-7,TRBD2,CASSLGLAGGPGEQYF,TGTGCCAGCAGCTTGGGACTAGCGGGGGGGCCAGGAGAGCAGTACTTC
TRBV15,-,TRBJ2-3,TRBD2,CATSRALAGGIDTQYF,TGTGCCACCAGCAGAGCCCTAGCGGGGGGGATCGATACGCAGTATTTT
TRBV11-3,-,TRBJ2-7,-,CASSPGTAGDYEQYF,TGTGCCAGCAGTCCCGGGACGGCGGGCGACTACGAGCAGTACTTC
TRBV19,-,TRBJ2-1,TRBD1,CASQTGGNEQFF,TGTGCCAGTCAGACAGGGGGGAATGAGCAGTTCTTC
TRBV7-7,-,TRBJ2-3,TRBD1,CASSPTIGIRQGRHTDTQYF,TGTGCCAGCAGCCCCACCATAGGTATCCGACAGGGCCGCCACACAGATACGCAGTATTTT
TRBV10-2,once,TRBJ2-1,TRBD2,CASSHSGDNEQFF,TGCGCCAGCAGTCATAGCGGGGACAATGAGCAGTTCTTC
TRBV4-1,-,TRBJ1-1,-,CASSQALRAFF,TGCGCCAGCAGCCAAGCCCTGAGGGCTTTCTTT
TRBV6-5,-,TRBJ1-2,-,CASSHVRGNGYTF,TGTGCCAGCAGTCATGTACGAGGAAATGGCTACACCTTC
TRBV28,-,TRBJ1-1,-,CATTYAESTVHTEAFF,TGTGCCACCACCTACGCCGAGAGCACCGTGCACACTGAAGCTTTCTTT
TRBV7-9,few,TRBJ1-1,-,CASSLPTEAFF,TGTGCCAGCAGCTTGCCCACTGAAGCTTTCTTT
TRBV19,-,TRBJ1-2,-,CATYADNNYGYTF,TGTGCCACCTACGCGGATAACAACTATGGCTACACCTTC
TRBV27,-,TRBJ1-6,-,CASSSGLRSALHF,TGTGCCAGCAGCTCAGGCTTAAGGTCGGCCCTCCACTTT